The clone carrying this TCR beta chain was seen ten or more times. Its antigen is undetermined. The CDR3 end falls 3 residues outside the read, so it is completed with the germline J gene. These data are taken from a study of T cell clonality in common variable immunodeficiency. Whole-study results and caveats: Compared with healthy controls, CVID subjects showed increased TCRbeta clonality, mostly in about a third. Shared TCRbeta clones were fewer between CVID subjects than controls.

V lost 1 base and J 0 bases, leaving 9 bases between the germline ends. Per germline, CDR1 DFQATT and CDR2 SNEGSKA (reference sequence). This CDR3 has 15 residues. Assay: immunoSEQ multiplex PCR; the TCRdb copy retains only in-frame clones and omits some. Observed in the sample are roughly 34,000 clones, none of them singletons. The chain recombines TRBV20-1 with TRBJ2-2, with D tentatively TRBD2 (6 bases). Sequencing was done on a sample of peripheral blood mononuclear cells. This sequence was found in a person between 18 and 75 years old in good health. CDR3 bases read: TGCAGTGCTAGAGCCGGCGGGACGAACACCGGGGAG. Translation: CSARAGGTNTGE. In full, the CDR3 is CSARAGGTNTGELFF.